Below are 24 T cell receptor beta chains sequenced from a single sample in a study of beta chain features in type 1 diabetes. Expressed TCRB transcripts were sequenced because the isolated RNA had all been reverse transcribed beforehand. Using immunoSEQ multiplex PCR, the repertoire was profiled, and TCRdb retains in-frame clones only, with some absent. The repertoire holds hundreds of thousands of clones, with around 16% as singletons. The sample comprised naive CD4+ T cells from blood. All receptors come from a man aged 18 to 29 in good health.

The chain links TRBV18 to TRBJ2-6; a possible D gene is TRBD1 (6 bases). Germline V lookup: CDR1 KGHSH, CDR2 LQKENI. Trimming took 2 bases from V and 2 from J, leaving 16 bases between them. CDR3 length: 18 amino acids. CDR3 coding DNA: TGTGCCAGCTCACCAATGAGACAGGCCGTGGCTGGGGCCAACGTCCTGACTTTC. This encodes CASSPMRQAVAGANVLTF.

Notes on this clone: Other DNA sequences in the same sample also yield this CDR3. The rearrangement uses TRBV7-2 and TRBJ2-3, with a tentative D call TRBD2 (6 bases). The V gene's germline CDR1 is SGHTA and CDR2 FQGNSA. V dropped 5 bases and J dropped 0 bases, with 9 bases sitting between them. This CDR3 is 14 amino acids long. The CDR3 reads CASSPGLSTDTQYF. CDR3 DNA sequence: TGTGCCAGCAGCCCGGGACTTAGCACAGATACGCAGTATTTT.

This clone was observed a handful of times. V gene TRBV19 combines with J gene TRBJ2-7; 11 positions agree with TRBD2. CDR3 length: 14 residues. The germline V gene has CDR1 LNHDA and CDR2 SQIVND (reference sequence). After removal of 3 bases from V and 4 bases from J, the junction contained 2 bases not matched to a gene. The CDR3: CASSIGLAGYEQYF. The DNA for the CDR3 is TGTGCCAGTAGTATTGGACTAGCGGGTTACGAGCAGTACTTC.

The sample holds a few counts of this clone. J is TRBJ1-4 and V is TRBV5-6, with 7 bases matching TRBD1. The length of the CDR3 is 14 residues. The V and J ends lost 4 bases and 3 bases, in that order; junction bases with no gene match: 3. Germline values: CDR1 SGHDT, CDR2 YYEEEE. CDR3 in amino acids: CASSTGEPNEKLFF. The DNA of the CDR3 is TGTGCCAGCAGCACAGGGGAGCCTAATGAAAAACTGTTTTTT. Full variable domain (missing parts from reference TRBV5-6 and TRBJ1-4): DAGVTQSPTHLIKTRGQQVTLRCSPKSGHDTVSWYQQALGQGPQFIFQYYEEEERQRGNFPDRFSGHQFPNYSSELNVNALLLGDSALYLCASSTGEPNEKLFFGSGTQLSVL.

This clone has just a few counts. The CDR3 DNA sequence: TGCGCCAGCAGCTTTGGGGGTGCTGAGACCCAGTACTTC. Encoded protein: CASSFGGAETQYF. The rearrangement joins TRBV5-1 to TRBJ2-5, with D possibly called TRBD1 or TRBD2 (5 bases each). This CDR3 has 13 residues. V shed 2 bases and J shed 5 bases, with 10 bases lying between them. CDR1 is SGHRS, CDR2 YFSETQ, per germline.

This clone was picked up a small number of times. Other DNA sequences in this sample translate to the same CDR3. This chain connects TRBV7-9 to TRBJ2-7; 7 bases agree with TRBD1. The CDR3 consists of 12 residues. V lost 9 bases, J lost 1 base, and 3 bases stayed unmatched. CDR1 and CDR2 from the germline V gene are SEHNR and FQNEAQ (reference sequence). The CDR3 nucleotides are TGTGCCAGTACACAGGGGTCCTACGAGCAGTACTTC. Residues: CASTQGSYEQYF.

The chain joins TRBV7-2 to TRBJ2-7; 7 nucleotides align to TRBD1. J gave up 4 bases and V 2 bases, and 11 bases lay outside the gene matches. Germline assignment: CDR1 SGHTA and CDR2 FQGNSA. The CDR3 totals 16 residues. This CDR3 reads CASSLRPGTETYEQYF. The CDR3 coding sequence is TGTGCCAGCAGCTTACGACCCGGGACAGAAACATACGAGCAGTACTTC.

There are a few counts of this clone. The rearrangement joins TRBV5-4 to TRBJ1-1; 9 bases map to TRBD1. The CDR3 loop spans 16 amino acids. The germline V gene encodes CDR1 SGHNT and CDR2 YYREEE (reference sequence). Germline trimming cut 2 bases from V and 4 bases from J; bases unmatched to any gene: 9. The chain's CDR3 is CASSFPQGTGITEAFF. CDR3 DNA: TGTGCCAGCAGCTTTCCCCAGGGGACAGGGATCACTGAAGCTTTCTTT.

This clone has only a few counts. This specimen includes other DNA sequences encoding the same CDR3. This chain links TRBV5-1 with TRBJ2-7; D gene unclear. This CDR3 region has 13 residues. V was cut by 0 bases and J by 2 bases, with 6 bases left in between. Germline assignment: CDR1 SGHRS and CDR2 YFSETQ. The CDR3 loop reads CASSLAQAYEQYF. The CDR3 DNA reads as TGCGCCAGCAGCTTGGCGCAGGCCTACGAGCAGTACTTC.

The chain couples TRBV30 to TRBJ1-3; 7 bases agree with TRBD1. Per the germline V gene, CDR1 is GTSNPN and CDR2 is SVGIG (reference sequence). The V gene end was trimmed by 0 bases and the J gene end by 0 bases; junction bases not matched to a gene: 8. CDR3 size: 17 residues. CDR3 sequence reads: CAWSVRFPGGSGNTIYF. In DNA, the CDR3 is TGTGCCTGGAGTGTACGATTCCCAGGGGGCTCTGGAAACACCATATATTTT.

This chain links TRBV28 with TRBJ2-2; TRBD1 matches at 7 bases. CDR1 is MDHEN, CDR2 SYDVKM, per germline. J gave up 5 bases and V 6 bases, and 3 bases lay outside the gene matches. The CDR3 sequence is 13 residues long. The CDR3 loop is CASRRQGTGELFF. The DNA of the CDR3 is TGTGCCAGCAGGCGACAGGGAACCGGGGAGCTGTTTTTT.

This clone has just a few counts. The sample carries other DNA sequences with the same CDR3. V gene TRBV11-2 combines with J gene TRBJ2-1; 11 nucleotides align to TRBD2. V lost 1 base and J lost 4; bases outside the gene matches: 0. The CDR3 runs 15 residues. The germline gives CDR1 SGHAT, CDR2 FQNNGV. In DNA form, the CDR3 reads TGTGCCAGCAGCTTAGGACTAGCGGGGTACAATGAGCAGTTCTTC. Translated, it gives CASSLGLAGYNEQFF.

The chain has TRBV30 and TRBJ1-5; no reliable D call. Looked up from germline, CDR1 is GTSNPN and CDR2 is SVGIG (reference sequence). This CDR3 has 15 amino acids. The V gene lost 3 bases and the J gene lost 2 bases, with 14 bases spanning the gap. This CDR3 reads CAWSGPGKGNQPQHF. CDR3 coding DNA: TGTGCCTGGAGCGGCCCCGGAAAAGGCAATCAGCCCCAGCATTTT. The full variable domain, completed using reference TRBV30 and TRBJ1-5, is SQTIHQWPATLVQPVGSPLSLECTVEGTSNPNLYWYRQAAGRGLQLLFYSVGIGQISSEVPQNLSASRPQDRQFILSSKKLLLSDSGFYLCAWSGPGKGNQPQHFGDGTRLSIL.

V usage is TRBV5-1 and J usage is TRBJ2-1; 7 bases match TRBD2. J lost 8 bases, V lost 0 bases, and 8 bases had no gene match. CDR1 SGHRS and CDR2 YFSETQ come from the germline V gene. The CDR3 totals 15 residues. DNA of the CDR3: TGCGCCAGCAGCTTGGCGGCTAGCGGTCGCCATGAGCAGTTCTTC. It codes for CASSLAASGRHEQFF.

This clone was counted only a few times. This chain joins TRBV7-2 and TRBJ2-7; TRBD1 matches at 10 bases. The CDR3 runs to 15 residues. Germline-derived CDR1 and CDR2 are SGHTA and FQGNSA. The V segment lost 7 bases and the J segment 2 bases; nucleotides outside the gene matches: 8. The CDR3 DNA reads TGTGCCAGCACTCTAGGGACAGGGGTTACCTACGAGCAGTACTTC. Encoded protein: CASTLGTGVTYEQYF.

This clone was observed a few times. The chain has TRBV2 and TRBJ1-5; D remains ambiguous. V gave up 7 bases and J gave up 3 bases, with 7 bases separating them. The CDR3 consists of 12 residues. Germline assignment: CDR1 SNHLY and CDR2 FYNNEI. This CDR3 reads CASTNLNQPQHF. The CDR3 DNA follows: TGTGCCAGCACCAACCTCAATCAGCCCCAGCATTTT. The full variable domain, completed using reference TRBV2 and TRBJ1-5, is EPEVTQTPSHQVTQMGQEVILRCVPISNHLYFYWYRQILGQKVEFLVSFYNNEISEKSEIFDDQFSVERPDGSNFTLKIRSTKLEDSAMYFCASTNLNQPQHFGDGTRLSIL.

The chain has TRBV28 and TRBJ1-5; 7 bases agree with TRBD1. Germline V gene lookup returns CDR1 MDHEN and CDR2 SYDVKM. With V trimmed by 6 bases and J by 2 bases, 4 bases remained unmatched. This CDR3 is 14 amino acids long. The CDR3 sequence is CASRRQGGNQPQHF. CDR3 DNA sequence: TGTGCCAGCAGAAGACAGGGAGGCAATCAGCCCCAGCATTTT.

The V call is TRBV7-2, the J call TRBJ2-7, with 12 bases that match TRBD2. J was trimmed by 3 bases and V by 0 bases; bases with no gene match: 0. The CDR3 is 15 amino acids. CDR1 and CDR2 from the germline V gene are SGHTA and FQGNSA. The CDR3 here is CASSLALAGGYEQYF. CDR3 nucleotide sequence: TGTGCCAGCAGCTTAGCACTAGCGGGAGGCTACGAGCAGTACTTC.

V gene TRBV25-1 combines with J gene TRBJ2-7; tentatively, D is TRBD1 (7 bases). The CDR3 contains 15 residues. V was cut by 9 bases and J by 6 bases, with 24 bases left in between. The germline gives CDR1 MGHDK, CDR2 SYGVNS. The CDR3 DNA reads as TGTGCCAGATCCCACCCCTCAGGGGGAGGTGGCGAGCAGTACTTC. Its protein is CARSHPSGGGGEQYF.

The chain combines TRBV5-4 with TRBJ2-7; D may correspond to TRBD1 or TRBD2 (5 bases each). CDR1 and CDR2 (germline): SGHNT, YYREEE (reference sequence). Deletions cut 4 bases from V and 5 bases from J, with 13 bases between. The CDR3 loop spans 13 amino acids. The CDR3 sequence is CASSIGTRDEQYF. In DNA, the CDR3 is TGTGCCAGCAGCATTGGGACCCGGGACGAGCAGTACTTC.

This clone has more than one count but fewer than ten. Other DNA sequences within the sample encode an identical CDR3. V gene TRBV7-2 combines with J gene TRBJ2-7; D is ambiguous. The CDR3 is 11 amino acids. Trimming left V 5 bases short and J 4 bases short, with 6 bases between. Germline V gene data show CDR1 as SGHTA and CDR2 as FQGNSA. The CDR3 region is CASSPFYEQYF. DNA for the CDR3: TGTGCCAGCAGCCCCTTTTACGAGCAGTACTTC. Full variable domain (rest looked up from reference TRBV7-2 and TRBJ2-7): GAGVSQSPSNKVTEKGKDVELRCDPISGHTALYWYRQSLGQGLEFLIYFQGNSAPDKSGLPSDRFSAERTGGSVSTLTIQRTQQEDSAVYLCASSPFYEQYFGPGTRLTVT.

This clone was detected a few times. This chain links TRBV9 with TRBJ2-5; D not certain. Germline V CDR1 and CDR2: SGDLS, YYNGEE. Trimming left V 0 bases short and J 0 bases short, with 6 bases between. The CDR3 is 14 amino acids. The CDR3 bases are TGTGCCAGCAGCGTAGGACATTACCAAGAGACCCAGTACTTC. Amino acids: CASSVGHYQETQYF.

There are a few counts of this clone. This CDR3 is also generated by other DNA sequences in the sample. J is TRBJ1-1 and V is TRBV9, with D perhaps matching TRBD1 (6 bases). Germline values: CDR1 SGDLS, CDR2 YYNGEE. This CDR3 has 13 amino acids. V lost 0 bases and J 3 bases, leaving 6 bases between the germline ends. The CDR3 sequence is CASSVDRDTEAFF. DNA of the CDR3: TGTGCCAGCAGCGTAGACAGGGACACTGAAGCTTTCTTT.

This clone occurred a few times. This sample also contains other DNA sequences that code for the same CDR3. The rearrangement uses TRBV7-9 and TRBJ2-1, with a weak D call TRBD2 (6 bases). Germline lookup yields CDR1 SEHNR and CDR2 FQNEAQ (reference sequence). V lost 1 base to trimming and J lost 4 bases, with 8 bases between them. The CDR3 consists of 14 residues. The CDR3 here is CASSLGGTYNEQFF. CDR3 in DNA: TGTGCCAGCAGCTTAGGTGGGACTTACAATGAGCAGTTCTTC.